Below, one T cell receptor beta chain is given with its context. Its antigen remains unidentified. This sample is drawn from a study of cytomegalovirus exposure and HLA in healthy donors. Broader study findings: TCR sequences were mostly rare, though some public TCRs occurred in many donors.

This PCR relied on a set of 60 Vbeta primers and 13 Jbeta primers. Clones were sequenced by immunoSEQ multiplex PCR, and TCRdb holds only the in-frame ones, with some missing. The table shows 130,000 or so clones, with about three quarters occurring only once. The length of the CDR3 is 15 residues. The germline V gene encodes CDR1 SEHNR and CDR2 FQNEAQ (reference sequence). V shed 1 base and J 8 bases; nucleotides not matched to a gene: 6. This receptor was obtained from a woman aged 18-29 years in good health and CMV-seronegative. Sequencing input: PBMCs. The rearrangement links TRBV7-9 to TRBJ2-1; 9 bases are shared with TRBD2. CDR3 DNA sequence: TGTGCCAGCAGCTTAGGACTAGCGGCGGGGGATGAGCAGTTCTTC. Translating gives CASSLGLAAGDEQFF.